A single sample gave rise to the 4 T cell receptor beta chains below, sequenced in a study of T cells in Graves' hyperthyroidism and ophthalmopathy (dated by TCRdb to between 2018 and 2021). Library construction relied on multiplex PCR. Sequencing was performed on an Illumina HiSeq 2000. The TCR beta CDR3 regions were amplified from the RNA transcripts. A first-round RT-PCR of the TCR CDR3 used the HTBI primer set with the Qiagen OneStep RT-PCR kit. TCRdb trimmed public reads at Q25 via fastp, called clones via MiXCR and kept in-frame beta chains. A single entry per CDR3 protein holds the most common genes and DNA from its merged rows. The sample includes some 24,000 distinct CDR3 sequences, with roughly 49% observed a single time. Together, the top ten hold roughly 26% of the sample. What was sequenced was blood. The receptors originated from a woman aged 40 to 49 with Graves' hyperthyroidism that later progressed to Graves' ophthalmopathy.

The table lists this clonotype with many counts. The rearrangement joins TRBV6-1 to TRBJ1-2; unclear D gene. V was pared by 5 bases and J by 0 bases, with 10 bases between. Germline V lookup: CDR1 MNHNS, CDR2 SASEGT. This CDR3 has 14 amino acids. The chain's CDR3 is CASSIGSANYGYTF. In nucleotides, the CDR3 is TGTGCCAGCAGTATAGGATCAGCTAACTATGGCTACACCTTC.

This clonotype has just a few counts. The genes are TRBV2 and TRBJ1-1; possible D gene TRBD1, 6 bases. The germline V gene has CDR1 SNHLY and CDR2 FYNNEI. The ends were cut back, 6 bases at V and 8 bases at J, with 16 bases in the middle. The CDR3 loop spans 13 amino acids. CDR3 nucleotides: TGTGCCAGCAGACCAACTCCGACAGGCGAAGCTTTCTTT. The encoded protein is CASRPTPTGEAFF.

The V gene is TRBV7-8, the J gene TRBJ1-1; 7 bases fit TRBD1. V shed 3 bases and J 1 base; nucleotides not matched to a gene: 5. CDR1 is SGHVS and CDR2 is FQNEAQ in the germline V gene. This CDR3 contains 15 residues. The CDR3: CASSFTGTENTEAFF. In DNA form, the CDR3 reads TGTGCCAGCAGCTTCACCGGGACAGAGAACACTGAAGCTTTCTTT.

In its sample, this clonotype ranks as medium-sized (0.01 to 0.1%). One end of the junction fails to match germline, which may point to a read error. The CDR3 nucleotides are TGTACCAGCAGTGAGGCCAGGGGTAACTATGGCTACACCTTC. Protein product: CTSSEARGNYGYTF. The chain uses TRBV25-1 and TRBJ1-2; weak D call: TRBD1 (6 bases). The CDR3 length is 14 residues. CDR1 and CDR2 (germline): MGHDK, SYGVNS.